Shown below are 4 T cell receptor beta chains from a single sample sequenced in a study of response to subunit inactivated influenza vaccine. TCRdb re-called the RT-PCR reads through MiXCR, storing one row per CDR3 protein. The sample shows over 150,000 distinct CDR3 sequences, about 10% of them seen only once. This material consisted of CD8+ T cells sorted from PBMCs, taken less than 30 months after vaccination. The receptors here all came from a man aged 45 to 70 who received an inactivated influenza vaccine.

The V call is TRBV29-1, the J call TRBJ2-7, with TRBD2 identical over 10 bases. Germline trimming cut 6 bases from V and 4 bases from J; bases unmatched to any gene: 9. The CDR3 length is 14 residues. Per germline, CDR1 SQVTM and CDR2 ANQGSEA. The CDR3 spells CSVWLAGVIYEQYF. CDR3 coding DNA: TGCAGCGTCTGGCTAGCGGGAGTTATTTACGAGCAGTACTTC.

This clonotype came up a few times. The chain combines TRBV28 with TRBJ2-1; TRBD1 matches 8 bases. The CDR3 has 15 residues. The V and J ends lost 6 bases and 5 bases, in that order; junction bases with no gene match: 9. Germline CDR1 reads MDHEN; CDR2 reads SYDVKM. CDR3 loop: CASSHPGGLNNEQFF. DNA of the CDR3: TGTGCCAGCAGCCACCCAGGGGGCTTGAACAATGAGCAGTTCTTC.

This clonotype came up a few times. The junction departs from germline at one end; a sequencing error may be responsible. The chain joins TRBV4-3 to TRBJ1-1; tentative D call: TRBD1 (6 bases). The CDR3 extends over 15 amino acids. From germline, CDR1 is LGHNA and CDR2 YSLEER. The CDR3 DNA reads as TGCGCCAGCAGCCAAGATATCAGGGGTAGCACTGAGGCTTTCTTT. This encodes CASSQDIRGSTEAFF.

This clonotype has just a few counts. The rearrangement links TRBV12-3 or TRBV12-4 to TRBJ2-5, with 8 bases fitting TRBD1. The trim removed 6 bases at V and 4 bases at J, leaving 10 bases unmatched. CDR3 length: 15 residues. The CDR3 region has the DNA TGTGCCAGCAGCATCGTCGGACAGGGTGGAGAGACCCAGTACTTC. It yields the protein CASSIVGQGGETQYF.